This is a list of T cell receptor beta chains from one sample in a study of blood T cell repertoires in COVID-19. Method: immunoSEQ multiplex PCR; TCRdb's copy keeps in-frame clones and lacks some. The sample has 50,000 to 75,000 clones, over 75% seen once. The material sequenced was peripheral blood. The receptor source for this set is a man aged 60-69 years with acute or convalescent COVID-19. Each CDR3 is given with its conserved first and last residue. A D gene is named only where the DNA matches it firmly. The size entry is marked missing in some rows and otherwise reads once, few, many or a size class.

d_call,j_call,v_call,clone_size,cdr3_aa,cdr3_nt
TRBD2,TRBJ2-1,TRBV5-1,-,CASSLVLQGLAGGPYNEQFF,TGCGCCAGCAGCTTGGTTCTACAGGGTCTAGCGGGGGGGCCCTACAATGAGCAGTTCTTC
TRBD1,TRBJ1-2,TRBV9,-,CASNPGQGDYGYTF,TGTGCCAGCAACCCGGGACAGGGAGACTATGGCTACACCTTC
-,TRBJ2-1,TRBV21-1,-,CASSGGRTYNEQFF,TGTGCCAGCAGCGGGGGCCGCACCTACAATGAGCAGTTCTTC
-,TRBJ1-5,TRBV5-5,-,CASSLTVNFGNQPQHF,TGTGCCAGCAGCTTGACAGTTAATTTTGGGAATCAGCCCCAGCATTTT
TRBD1,TRBJ1-1,TRBV5-1,-,CASSFAGQGPTNPEAFF,TGCGCCAGCAGCTTCGCGGGACAGGGACCTACTAACCCTGAAGCTTTCTTT
TRBD2,TRBJ2-5,TRBV28,-,CASSLGRGETQYF,TGTGCCAGCAGCCTAGGGAGGGGAGAGACCCAGTACTTC
TRBD1,TRBJ2-2,TRBV3-1/TRBV3-2,-,CASSPSTGTSGELFF,TGTGCCAGCAGCCCGTCGACAGGGACCTCCGGGGAGCTGTTTTTT
-,TRBJ1-1,TRBV18,few,CASSPRVKGESTEAFF,TGTGCCAGCTCCCCTCGGGTGAAGGGGGAGAGCACTGAAGCTTTCTTT
TRBD1,TRBJ1-2,TRBV5-4,-,CASRIGQGGAYGYTF,TGTGCCAGCAGGATTGGACAGGGAGGAGCCTATGGCTACACCTTC
TRBD2,TRBJ2-3,TRBV7-9,-,CASSLGRTSGATDTQYF,TGTGCCAGCAGCTTAGGCCGGACTAGCGGGGCCACAGATACGCAGTATTTT
-,TRBJ1-1,TRBV4-1,-,CASSPTWGNTEAFF,TGCGCCAGCAGCCCAACTTGGGGCAACACTGAAGCTTTCTTT
-,TRBJ1-1,TRBV4-3,-,CASSQETGRTEAFF,TGCGCCAGCAGCCAAGAAACAGGGCGCACTGAAGCTTTCTTT
-,TRBJ2-5,TRBV5-8,-,CASSPGRGQETQYF,TGTGCCAGCAGCCCAGGACGGGGACAAGAGACCCAGTACTTC
TRBD2,TRBJ2-1,TRBV6-5,-,CASSFLAGGPDEQFF,TGTGCCAGCAGTTTTTTAGCGGGGGGGCCCGATGAGCAGTTCTTC
-,TRBJ1-2,TRBV20-1,-,CSASQRLDYGYTF,TGCAGTGCTAGTCAGCGCCTGGACTATGGCTACACCTTC
-,TRBJ1-5,TRBV5-1,-,CASSEQGNSNQPQHF,TGCGCCAGCAGCGAACAGGGTAATAGCAATCAGCCCCAGCATTTT
-,TRBJ1-1,TRBV5-6,-,CASSSYPRVSNTEAFF,TGTGCCAGCAGCTCATACCCCAGGGTATCGAACACTGAAGCTTTCTTT
-,TRBJ1-2,TRBV30,-,CAWYAPDRPRGYTF,TGTGCCTGGTACGCTCCCGACAGGCCGAGGGGCTACACCTTC
TRBD1,TRBJ1-4,TRBV13,-,CASSLGSLTGFGEKLFF,TGTGCCAGCAGCTTAGGCTCACTGACAGGGTTCGGGGAAAAACTGTTTTTT
-,TRBJ1-1,TRBV20-1,-,CSARLDTEAFF,TGCAGTGCTAGATTAGACACTGAAGCTTTCTTT
-,TRBJ1-1,TRBV6-6,-,CASSLKLNTEAFF,TGTGCCAGCAGCCTTAAATTGAACACTGAAGCTTTCTTT
-,TRBJ2-2,TRBV27,-,CASSFGQGGGELFF,TGTGCCAGCAGTTTTGGGCAGGGAGGAGGGGAGCTGTTTTTT
-,TRBJ2-3,TRBV7-2,-,CASSPAATRGAGDTQYF,TGTGCCAGCAGCCCTGCGGCTACACGGGGGGCCGGAGATACGCAGTATTTT
-,TRBJ1-1,TRBV7-2,-,CASTLLKTVFTEAFF,TGTGCCAGCACCCTCCTGAAGACAGTTTTCACTGAAGCTTTCTTT
-,TRBJ1-5,TRBV4-3,-,CASSQDADSNQPQHF,TGCGCCAGCAGCCAAGATGCAGATAGCAATCAGCCCCAGCATTTT
-,TRBJ2-7,TRBV7-2,-,CASSLTPTYEQYF,TGTGCCAGCAGCTTAACCCCCACATACGAGCAGTACTTC
TRBD2,TRBJ2-3,TRBV9,once,CASSPKTSVENTQYF,TGTGCCAGCAGCCCAAAGACTAGCGTTGAAAATACGCAGTATTTT
TRBD1,TRBJ1-5,TRBV10-3,-,CAISGQGDNQPQHF,TGTGCCATCAGTGGGCAGGGGGACAATCAGCCCCAGCATTTT
-,TRBJ1-1,TRBV19,-,CATLDRLNTEAFF,TGTGCCACCTTAGACAGACTGAACACTGAAGCTTTCTTT
-,TRBJ1-2,TRBV7-9,-,CASSLAQEAAVSYGYTF,TGTGCCAGCAGCTTAGCGCAAGAAGCTGCCGTAAGTTATGGCTACACCTTC
TRBD2,TRBJ2-7,TRBV5-4,-,CASSSGGTYEQYF,TGTGCCAGCAGCTCCGGGGGGACCTACGAGCAGTACTTC
-,TRBJ2-5,TRBV21-1,-,CASSLTGGRKTQYF,TGTGCCAGCAGCTTGACAGGGGGTAGGAAGACCCAGTACTTC
TRBD1,TRBJ2-1,TRBV19,once,CASSMGQGGRNEQFF,TGTGCCAGTAGTATGGGACAGGGAGGAAGGAATGAGCAGTTCTTC
-,TRBJ2-7,TRBV5-1,-,CASSLEDSNYYEQYF,TGCGCCAGCAGCTTGGAGGACAGTAACTACTACGAGCAGTACTTC
-,TRBJ1-1,TRBV18,-,CASSPMGDTEAFF,TGTGCCAGCTCACCGATGGGCGACACTGAAGCTTTCTTT
-,TRBJ1-3,TRBV5-6,-,CASSEQGSGNTIYF,TGTGCCAGCAGCGAACAGGGATCTGGAAACACCATATATTTT
-,TRBJ2-1,TRBV30,-,CAWRQGRPYNEQFF,TGTGCCTGGAGACAGGGCAGGCCCTACAATGAGCAGTTCTTC
-,TRBJ1-6,TRBV5-7,-,CASSIQGVPRSPLHF,TGTGCCAGCAGCATTCAGGGTGTCCCCCGTTCACCCCTCCACTTT
TRBD1,TRBJ2-7,TRBV6-5,-,CASRRTQGANYEQYF,TGTGCCAGCAGGCGGACGCAGGGGGCGAACTACGAGCAGTACTTC
TRBD1,TRBJ1-4,TRBV6-5,-,CASRKTGGSEKLFF,TGTGCCAGCAGAAAGACAGGGGGTAGCGAAAAACTGTTTTTT
-,TRBJ1-2,TRBV4-3,-,CASSATGRGNYGYTF,TGCGCCAGCAGTGCCACGGGACGGGGGAACTATGGCTACACCTTC
-,TRBJ1-1,TRBV27,once,CASSLTTVNTEAFF,TGTGCCAGCAGTCTGACGACAGTGAACACTGAAGCTTTCTTT
-,TRBJ1-5,TRBV6-2/TRBV6-3,-,CASSKLGGGGQPQHF,TGTGCCAGCAGTAAGCTCGGGGGGGGTGGACAGCCCCAGCATTTT
TRBD1,TRBJ1-2,TRBV19,-,CASSSTGNYGYTF,TGTGCCAGTAGCTCGACAGGGAACTATGGCTACACCTTC
-,TRBJ1-1,TRBV19,-,CASSIGPGQAFF,TGTGCCAGTAGTATCGGGCCAGGGCAAGCTTTCTTT
-,TRBJ2-1,TRBV7-8,-,CATRAPGLSYNEQFF,TGTGCCACGCGGGCCCCGGGGTTATCCTACAATGAGCAGTTCTTC
TRBD1,TRBJ1-6,TRBV30,-,CAWRTGVNSPLHF,TGTGCCTGGCGGACAGGGGTAAATTCACCCCTCCACTTT
-,TRBJ1-1,TRBV29-1,-,CSVEAGVNTEAFF,TGCAGCGTTGAGGCGGGGGTGAACACTGAAGCTTTCTTT
-,TRBJ2-7,TRBV7-2,-,CASSSGQRIPYEQYF,TGTGCCAGCAGCTCAGGACAGAGGATCCCCTACGAGCAGTACTTC
-,TRBJ1-1,TRBV29-1,-,CSVEKAGFGAFF,TGCAGCGTTGAAAAGGCGGGGTTTGGAGCTTTCTTT
TRBD2,TRBJ2-1,TRBV18,few,CASSPFSGDGYNEQFF,TGTGCCAGCTCACCGTTTAGCGGGGACGGTTACAATGAGCAGTTCTTC
TRBD1,TRBJ2-3,TRBV24-1,few,CATATGGTDTQYF,TGTGCCACAGCGACAGGGGGCACAGATACGCAGTATTTT
-,TRBJ1-6,TRBV5-1,-,CASSFSAGDYNSPLHF,TGCGCCAGCAGCTTTTCGGCAGGGGATTATAATTCACCCCTCCACTTT